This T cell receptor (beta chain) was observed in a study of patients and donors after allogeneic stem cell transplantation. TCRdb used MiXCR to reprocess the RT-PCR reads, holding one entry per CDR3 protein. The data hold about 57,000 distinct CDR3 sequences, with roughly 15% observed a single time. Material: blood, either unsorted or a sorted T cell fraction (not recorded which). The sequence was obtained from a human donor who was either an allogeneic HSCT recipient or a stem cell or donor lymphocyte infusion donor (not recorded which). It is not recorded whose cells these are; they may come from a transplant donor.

CDR3 nucleotides: TGCGCCAGCAGCTTGACCCGGGACTCCTACAATGAGCAGTTCTTC. This translates into CASSLTRDSYNEQFF. The chain has TRBV5-1 and TRBJ2-1; the D gene is possibly TRBD2 (5 bases). Deletions cut 1 base from V and 0 bases from J, with 8 bases between. Germline loops: CDR1 SGHRS, CDR2 YFSETQ. The CDR3 extends over 15 amino acids. The entire variable domain, with the rest obtained from reference TRBV5-1 and TRBJ2-1, is as follows: KAGVTQTPRYLIKTRGQQVTLSCSPISGHRSVSWYQQTPGQGLQFLFEYFSETQRNKGNFPGRFSGRQFSNSRSEMNVSTLELGDSALYLCASSLTRDSYNEQFFGPGTRLTVL.